These 7 T cell receptor beta chains were sequenced from one sample in a study of monozygotic twins with inflammatory bowel disease. With the 5' RACE reads reprocessed, TCRdb shows one record per CDR3 protein and no DNA. Reported are some 190,000 distinct CDR3 sequences; the ten largest clones contain around 7.7%. Sample: blood. These receptors came from a human donor with ulcerative colitis or Crohn's disease, or a healthy co-twin of an affected twin (not recorded which).

This chain uses TRBV30 with TRBJ2-5. This CDR3 spans 13 amino acids. Germline CDR1 reads GTSNPN; CDR2 reads SVGIG (reference sequence). CDR3 in amino acids: CAWSGPYQETQYF.

The gene calls are TRBV12-3 or TRBV12-4 and TRBJ2-1; the D gene TCRdb calls, TRBD2, cannot be checked with no DNA. This CDR3 has 18 residues. CDR3 in amino acids: CASGPTTNLAGNLQEQFF.

The CDR3 spells CASSFLGTSGGFNEQFF. The chain employs TRBV11-2 and TRBJ2-1; TCRdb's assignment of TRBD2 cannot be checked, as there is no DNA. CDR1 and CDR2 from the germline V gene are SGHAT and FQNNGV. The CDR3 is made up of 17 amino acids.

CDR3: CASSDRSSSYNSPLHF. The chain couples TRBV2 to TRBJ1-6. In germline, CDR1 is SNHLY, CDR2 FYNNEI. The CDR3 is made up of 16 amino acids. The full variable domain, in which reference TRBV2 and TRBJ1-6 provide the parts outside the CDR3, is EPEVTQTPSHQVTQMGQEVILRCVPISNHLYFYWYRQILGQKVEFLVSFYNNEISEKSEIFDDQFSVERPDGSNFTLKIRSTKLEDSAMYFCASSDRSSSYNSPLHFGNGTRLTVT.

The chain links TRBV7-2 to TRBJ2-1; checking the TCRdb D call of TRBD2 is not possible without DNA. CDR1 SGHTA and CDR2 FQGNSA come from the germline V gene. This CDR3 has 15 amino acids. The CDR3 sequence is CASSGGLAGFNEQFF.

The rearrangement uses TRBV11-2 and TRBJ2-7; TCRdb names TRBD1, which stays unverified in the absence of DNA. Germline V gene data show CDR1 as SGHAT and CDR2 as FQNNGV. This CDR3 has 16 residues. The CDR3 protein is CASSTTGRLYSYEQYF. The full variable domain, completed using reference TRBV11-2 and TRBJ2-7, is EAGVAQSPRYKIIEKRQSVAFWCNPISGHATLYWYQQILGQGPKLLIQFQNNGVVDDSQLPKDRFSAERLKGVDSTLKIQPAKLEDSAVYLCASSTTGRLYSYEQYFGPGTRLTVT.

CDR3 amino acids: CSARDEGRNYNEQFF. V is TRBV20-1 and J is TRBJ2-1; the TCRdb D gene call, TRBD2, has no DNA to confirm it. Looked up from germline, CDR1 is DFQATT and CDR2 is SNEGSKA (reference sequence). This CDR3 is 15 amino acids long.